The present T cell receptor beta chain was sequenced within a study of cytomegalovirus exposure and HLA in healthy donors. General study results and limits: TCR beta chains associated with HLA were, in a later analysis, more clonally expanded than equally common others. A later analysis linked a missense variant in DCLRE1C to the trimming of TCR beta V and J genes.

About this clone: Its antigen is still unknown.

Researchers ran the PCR with 60 Vbeta and 13 Jbeta primers. Sequenced by immunoSEQ multiplex PCR; TCRdb stores in-frame clones only, minus some. Of approximately 200,000 clones listed, around 85% are singletons. The TCR comes from a woman aged 45-65 years in good health and CMV-seronegative. The specimen was PBMCs.

CDR3 sequence (DNA): TGTGCCAGCAGCTTGGCTTACGGGAGGGCCACAGATACGCAGTATTTT. Its protein product is CASSLAYGRATDTQYF. The gene calls are TRBV5-5 and TRBJ2-3; the match to TRBD2 covers 8 bases. Germline V gives CDR1 SGHKS, CDR2 YYEKEE (reference sequence). J was trimmed by 2 bases and V by 0 bases; bases with no gene match: 5. The CDR3 length is 16 residues.